This T cell receptor beta chain stems from a study of early T cells in non-severe SARS-CoV-2 infection. TCRdb re-analysed the 5' RACE reads in MiXCR, keeping a single row per CDR3 protein. This sample has 40,000 or so distinct CDR3 sequences; about 5.6% occur once, and the top ten carry 6% to 9%. This clonotype was counted many times. Unmatched junction bases numbered 8, after V lost 4 bases and J lost 10 bases. The CDR3 spans 14 residues. Germline V gene sequence: CDR1 SGHRS, CDR2 YFSETQ. This rearrangement joins TRBV5-1 to TRBJ1-6, with TRBD1 identical over 7 bases. The TCR comes from an adult who was a healthcare worker with PCR-confirmed SARS-CoV-2 infection or an uninfected control (not recorded which). Material: whole blood. The CDR3 DNA is TGCGCCAGCAGCCGGGGGCAGGGGGAATCACCCCTCCACTTT. Its translation is CASSRGQGESPLHF.